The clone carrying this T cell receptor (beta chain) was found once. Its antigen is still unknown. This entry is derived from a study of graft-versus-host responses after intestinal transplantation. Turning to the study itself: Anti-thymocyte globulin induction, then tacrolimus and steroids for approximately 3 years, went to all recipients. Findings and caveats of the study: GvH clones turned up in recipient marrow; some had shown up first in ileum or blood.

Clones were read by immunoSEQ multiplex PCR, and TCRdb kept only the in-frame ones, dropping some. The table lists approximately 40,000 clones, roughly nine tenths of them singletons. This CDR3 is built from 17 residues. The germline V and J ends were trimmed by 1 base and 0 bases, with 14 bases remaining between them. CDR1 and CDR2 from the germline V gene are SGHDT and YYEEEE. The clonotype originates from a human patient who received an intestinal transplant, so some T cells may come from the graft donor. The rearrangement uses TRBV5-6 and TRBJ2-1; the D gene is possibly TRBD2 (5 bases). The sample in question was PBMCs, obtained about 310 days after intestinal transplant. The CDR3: CASSLPLGGSSYNEQFF. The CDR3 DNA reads TGTGCCAGCAGCTTGCCCTTGGGTGGGAGCTCCTACAATGAGCAGTTCTTC.